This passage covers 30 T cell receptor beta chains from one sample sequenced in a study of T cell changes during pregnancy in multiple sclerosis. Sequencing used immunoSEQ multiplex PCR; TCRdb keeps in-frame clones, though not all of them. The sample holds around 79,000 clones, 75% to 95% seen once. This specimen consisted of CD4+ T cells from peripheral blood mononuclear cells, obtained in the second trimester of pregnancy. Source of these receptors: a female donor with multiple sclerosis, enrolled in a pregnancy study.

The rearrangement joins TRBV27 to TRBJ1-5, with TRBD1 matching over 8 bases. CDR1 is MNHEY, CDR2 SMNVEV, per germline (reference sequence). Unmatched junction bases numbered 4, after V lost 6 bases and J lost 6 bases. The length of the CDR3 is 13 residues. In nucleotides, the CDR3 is TGTGCCAGCAGCAGGGGGCCAGGTCAGCCCCAGCATTTT. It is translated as CASSRGPGQPQHF.

As DNA, the CDR3 is TGTGCCAGCAGCTTTGGCCAACGCTTAGGGACAACCAACACTGAAGCTTTCTTT. As protein: CASSFGQRLGTTNTEAFF. The chain carries TRBV7-9 and TRBJ1-1, with a tentative D call TRBD1 (6 bases). The CDR3 covers 18 residues. The germline V and J ends were trimmed by 3 bases and 2 bases, with 22 bases remaining between them. From germline, CDR1 is SEHNR and CDR2 FQNEAQ (reference sequence). The variable domain in full, completed from reference TRBV7-9 and TRBJ1-1, reads DTGVSQNPRHKITKRGQNVTFRCDPISEHNRLYWYRQTLGQGPEFLTYFQNEAQLEKSRLLSDRFSAERPKGSFSTLEIQRTEQGDSAMYLCASSFGQRLGTTNTEAFFGQGTRLTVV.

This CDR3 reads CSALGGTGTRGGETQYF. CDR3 bases: TGCAGCGCCCTTGGGGGAACCGGGACCCGGGGGGGGGAGACCCAGTACTTC. The chain carries TRBV29-1 and TRBJ2-5; TRBD2 aligns across 8 bases. Germline values: CDR1 SQVTM, CDR2 ANQGSEA. This CDR3 region has 17 residues. V shed 7 bases and J 5 bases; nucleotides not matched to a gene: 21.

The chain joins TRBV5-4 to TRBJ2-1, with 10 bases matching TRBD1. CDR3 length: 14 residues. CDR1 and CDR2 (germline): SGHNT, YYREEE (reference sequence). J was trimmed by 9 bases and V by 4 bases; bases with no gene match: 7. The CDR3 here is CASSLRQGAFEQFF. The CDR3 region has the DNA TGTGCCAGCAGCCTTCGACAGGGGGCATTTGAGCAGTTCTTC.

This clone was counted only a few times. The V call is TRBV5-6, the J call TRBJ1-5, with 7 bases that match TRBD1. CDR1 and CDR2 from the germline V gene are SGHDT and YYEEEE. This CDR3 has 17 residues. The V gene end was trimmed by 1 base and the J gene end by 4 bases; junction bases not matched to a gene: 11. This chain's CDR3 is CASSLSSLTGRNQPQHF. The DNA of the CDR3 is TGTGCCAGCAGCTTGAGTTCTCTGACAGGGAGGAATCAGCCCCAGCATTTT.

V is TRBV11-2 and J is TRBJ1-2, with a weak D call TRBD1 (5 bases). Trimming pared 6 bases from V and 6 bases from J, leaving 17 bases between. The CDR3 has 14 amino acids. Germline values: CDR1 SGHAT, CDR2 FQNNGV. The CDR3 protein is CASRRKGKGDGYTF. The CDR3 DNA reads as TGTGCCAGCAGGAGGAAGGGGAAGGGCGATGGCTACACCTTC.

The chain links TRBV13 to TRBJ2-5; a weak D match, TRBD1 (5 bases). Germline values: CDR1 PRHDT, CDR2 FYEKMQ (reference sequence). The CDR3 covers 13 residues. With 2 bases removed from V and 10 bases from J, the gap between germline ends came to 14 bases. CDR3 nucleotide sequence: TGTGCCAGCAGCTTAAGGGGTTTGACGGACCAGTACTTC. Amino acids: CASSLRGLTDQYF.

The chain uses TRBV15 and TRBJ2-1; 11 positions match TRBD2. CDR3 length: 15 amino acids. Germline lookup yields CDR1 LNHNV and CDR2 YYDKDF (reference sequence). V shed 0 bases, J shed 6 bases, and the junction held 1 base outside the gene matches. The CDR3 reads CATSRDSGRANEQFF. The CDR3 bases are TGTGCCACCAGCAGAGATAGCGGGAGGGCCAATGAGCAGTTCTTC.

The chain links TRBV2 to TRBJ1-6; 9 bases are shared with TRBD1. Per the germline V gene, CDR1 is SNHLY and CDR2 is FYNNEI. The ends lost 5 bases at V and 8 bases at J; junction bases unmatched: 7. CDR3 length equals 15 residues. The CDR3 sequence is CASSKGQGLYSPLHF. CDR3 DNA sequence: TGTGCCAGCAGTAAAGGACAGGGGTTATATTCACCCCTCCACTTT.

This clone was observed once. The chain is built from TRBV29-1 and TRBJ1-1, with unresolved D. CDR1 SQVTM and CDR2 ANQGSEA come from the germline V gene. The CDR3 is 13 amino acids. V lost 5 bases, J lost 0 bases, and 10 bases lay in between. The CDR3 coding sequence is TGCAGCGTTTCAACACCGATGAACACTGAAGCTTTCTTT. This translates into CSVSTPMNTEAFF.

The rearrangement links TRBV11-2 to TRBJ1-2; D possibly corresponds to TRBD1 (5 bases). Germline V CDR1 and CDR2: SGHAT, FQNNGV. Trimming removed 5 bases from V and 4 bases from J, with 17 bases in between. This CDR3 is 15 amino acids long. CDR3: CASSPGGRQTYGYTF. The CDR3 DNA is TGTGCCAGCAGCCCGGGGGGGAGACAGACCTATGGCTACACCTTC.

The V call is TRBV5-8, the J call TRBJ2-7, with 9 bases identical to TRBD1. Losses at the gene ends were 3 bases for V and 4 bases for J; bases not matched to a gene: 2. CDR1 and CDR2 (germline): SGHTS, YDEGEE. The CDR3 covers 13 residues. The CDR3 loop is CASSYRGQYEQYF. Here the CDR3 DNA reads TGTGCCAGCAGCTACAGGGGGCAGTACGAGCAGTACTTC.

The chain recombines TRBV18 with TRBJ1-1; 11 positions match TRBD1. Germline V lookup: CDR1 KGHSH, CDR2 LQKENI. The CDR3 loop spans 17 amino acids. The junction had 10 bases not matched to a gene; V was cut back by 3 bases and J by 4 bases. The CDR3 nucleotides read TGTGCCAGCTCACCCTTAGGACAGGGGGCTTTAGCCACTGAAGCTTTCTTT. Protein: CASSPLGQGALATEAFF.

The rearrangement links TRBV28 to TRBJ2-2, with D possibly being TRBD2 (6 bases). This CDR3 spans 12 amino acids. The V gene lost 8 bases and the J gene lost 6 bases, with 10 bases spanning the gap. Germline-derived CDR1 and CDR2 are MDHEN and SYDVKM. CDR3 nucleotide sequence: TGTGCCAGCCGGGACTCCCCCGGGGAGCTGTTTTTT. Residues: CASRDSPGELFF.

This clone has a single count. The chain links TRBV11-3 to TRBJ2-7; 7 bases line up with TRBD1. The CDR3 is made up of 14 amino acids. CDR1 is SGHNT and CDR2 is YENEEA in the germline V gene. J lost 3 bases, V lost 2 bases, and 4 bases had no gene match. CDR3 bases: TGTGCCAGCAGCTTATCCTCAGGGGGCTACGAGCAGTACTTC. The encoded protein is CASSLSSGGYEQYF.

The CDR3 bases are TGCAGTGCTAGTGACCGGGGAAAACTGTTTTTT. It translates to CSASDRGKLFF. The V gene is TRBV20-1, the J gene TRBJ1-4; D not resolved. This CDR3 is 11 amino acids long. Germline CDR1 and CDR2: DFQATT and SNEGSKA (reference sequence). Trimming stripped 3 bases from V and 10 bases from J, with 9 bases between.

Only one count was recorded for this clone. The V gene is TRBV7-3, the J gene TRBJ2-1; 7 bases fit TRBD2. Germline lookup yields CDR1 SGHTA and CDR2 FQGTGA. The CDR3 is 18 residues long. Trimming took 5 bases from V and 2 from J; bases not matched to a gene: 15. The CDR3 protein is CASSHYFPPAGPYNEQFF. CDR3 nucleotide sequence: TGTGCCAGCAGCCACTATTTCCCCCCAGCGGGGCCCTACAATGAGCAGTTCTTC.

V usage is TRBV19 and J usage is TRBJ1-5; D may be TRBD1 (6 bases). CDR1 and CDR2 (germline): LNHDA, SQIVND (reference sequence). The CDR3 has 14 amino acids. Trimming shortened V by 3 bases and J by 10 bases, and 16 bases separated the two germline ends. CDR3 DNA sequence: TGTGCCAGTAGTATGGGACAACCTAATCTCCCCCAGCATTTT. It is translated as CASSMGQPNLPQHF.

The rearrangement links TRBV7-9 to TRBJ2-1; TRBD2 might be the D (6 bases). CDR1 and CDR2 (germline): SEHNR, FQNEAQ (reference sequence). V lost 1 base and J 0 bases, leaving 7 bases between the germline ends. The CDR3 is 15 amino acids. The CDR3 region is CASSLGTISYNEQFF. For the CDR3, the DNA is TGTGCCAGCAGCTTAGGGACTATCTCCTACAATGAGCAGTTCTTC.

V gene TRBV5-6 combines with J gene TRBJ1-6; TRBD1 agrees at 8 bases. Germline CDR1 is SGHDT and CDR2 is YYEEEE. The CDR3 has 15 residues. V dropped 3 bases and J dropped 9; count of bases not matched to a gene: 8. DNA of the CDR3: TGTGCCAGCAGCTCCCTGGACAGGGAGGCTTCACCCCTCCACTTT. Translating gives CASSSLDREASPLHF.

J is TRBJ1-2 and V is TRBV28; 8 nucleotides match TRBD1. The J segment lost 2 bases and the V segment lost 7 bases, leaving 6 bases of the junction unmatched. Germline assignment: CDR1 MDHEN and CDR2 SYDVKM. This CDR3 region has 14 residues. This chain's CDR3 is CASIDRGSNYGYTF. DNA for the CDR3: TGTGCCAGCATAGACAGGGGTTCAAACTATGGCTACACCTTC.

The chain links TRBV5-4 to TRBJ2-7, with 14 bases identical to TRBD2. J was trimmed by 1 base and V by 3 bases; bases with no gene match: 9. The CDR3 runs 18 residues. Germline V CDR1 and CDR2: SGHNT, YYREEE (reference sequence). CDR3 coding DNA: TGTGCCAGCAGCTCCAGGACTAGCGGGAGGTCCATTTCCTACGAGCAGTACTTC. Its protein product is CASSSRTSGRSISYEQYF.

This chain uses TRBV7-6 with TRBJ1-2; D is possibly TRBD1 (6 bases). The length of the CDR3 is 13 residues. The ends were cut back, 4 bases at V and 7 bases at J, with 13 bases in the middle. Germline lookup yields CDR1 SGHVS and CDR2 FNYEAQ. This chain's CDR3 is CASSSQGVVGYTF. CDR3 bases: TGTGCCAGCAGCTCACAGGGAGTGGTTGGCTACACCTTC. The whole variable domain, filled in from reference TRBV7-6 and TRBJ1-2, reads GAGVSQSPRYKVTKRGQDVALRCDPISGHVSLYWYRQALGQGPEFLTYFNYEAQQDKSGLPNDRFSAERPEGSISTLTIQRTEQRDSAMYRCASSSQGVVGYTFGSGTRLTVV.

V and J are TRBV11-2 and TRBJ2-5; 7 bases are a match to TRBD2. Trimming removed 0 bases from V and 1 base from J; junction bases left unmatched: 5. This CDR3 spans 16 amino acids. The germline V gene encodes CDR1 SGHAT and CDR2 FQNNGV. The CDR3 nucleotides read TGTGCCAGCAGCTTAGATATAGCGGGCCCCCAAGAGACCCAGTACTTC. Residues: CASSLDIAGPQETQYF.

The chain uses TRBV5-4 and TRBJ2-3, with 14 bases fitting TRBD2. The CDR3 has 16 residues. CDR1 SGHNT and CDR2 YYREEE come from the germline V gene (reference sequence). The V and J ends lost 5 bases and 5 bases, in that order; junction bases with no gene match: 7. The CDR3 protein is CASSYRLAGGLDTQYF. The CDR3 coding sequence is TGTGCCAGCAGTTATAGACTAGCGGGAGGGTTAGATACGCAGTATTTT.

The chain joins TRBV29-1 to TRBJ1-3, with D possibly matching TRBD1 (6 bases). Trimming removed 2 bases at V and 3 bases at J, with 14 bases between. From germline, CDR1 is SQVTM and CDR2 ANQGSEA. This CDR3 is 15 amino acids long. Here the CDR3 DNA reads TGCAGCGTTGAACAGGGGCAGGGGTATGGAAACACCATATATTTT. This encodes CSVEQGQGYGNTIYF.

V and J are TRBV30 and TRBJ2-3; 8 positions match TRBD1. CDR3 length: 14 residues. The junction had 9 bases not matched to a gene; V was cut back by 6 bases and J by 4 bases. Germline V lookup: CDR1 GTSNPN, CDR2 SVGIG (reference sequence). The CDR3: CACLTGVIADTQYF. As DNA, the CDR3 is TGTGCCTGTTTGACAGGGGTGATCGCAGATACGCAGTATTTT.

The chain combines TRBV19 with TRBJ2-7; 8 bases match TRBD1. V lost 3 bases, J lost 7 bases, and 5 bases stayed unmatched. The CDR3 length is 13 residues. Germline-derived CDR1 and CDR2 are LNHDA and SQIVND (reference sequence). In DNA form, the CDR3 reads TGTGCCAGTAGTATCGCGACAGGGGATGAGCAGTACTTC. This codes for CASSIATGDEQYF. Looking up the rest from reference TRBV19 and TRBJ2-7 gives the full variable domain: DGGITQSPKYLFRKEGQNVTLSCEQNLNHDAMYWYRQDPGQGLRLIYYSQIVNDFQKGDIAEGYSVSREKKESFPLTVTSAQKNPTAFYLCASSIATGDEQYFGPGTRLTVT.

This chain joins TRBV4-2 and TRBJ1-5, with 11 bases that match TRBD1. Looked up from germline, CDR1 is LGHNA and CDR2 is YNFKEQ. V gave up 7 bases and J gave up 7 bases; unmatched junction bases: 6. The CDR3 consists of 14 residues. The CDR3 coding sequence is TGTGCCAGCAAAGCGGGACAGGGGGAACAGCCCCAGCATTTT. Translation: CASKAGQGEQPQHF.

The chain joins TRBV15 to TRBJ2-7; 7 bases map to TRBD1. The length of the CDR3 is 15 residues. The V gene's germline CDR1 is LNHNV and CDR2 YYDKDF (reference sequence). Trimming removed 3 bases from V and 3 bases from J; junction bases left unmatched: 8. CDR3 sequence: CATSSGTEKNYEQYF. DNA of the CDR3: TGTGCCACCAGCAGCGGGACAGAGAAAAACTACGAGCAGTACTTC.